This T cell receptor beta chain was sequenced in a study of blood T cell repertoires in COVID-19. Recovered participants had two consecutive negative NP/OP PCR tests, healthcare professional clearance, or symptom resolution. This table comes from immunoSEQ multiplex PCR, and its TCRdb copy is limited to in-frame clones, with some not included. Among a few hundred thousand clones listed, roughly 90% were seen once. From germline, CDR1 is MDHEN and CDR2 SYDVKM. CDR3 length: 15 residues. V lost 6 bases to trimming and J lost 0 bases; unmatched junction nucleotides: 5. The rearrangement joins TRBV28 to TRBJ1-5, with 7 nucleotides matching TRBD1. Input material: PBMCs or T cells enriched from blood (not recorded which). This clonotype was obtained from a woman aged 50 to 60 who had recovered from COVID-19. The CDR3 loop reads CASRSTGYSNQPQHF. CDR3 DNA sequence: TGTGCCAGCAGGTCGACAGGGTATAGCAATCAGCCCCAGCATTTT.